One and the same sample provided the 26 T cell receptor beta chains below, sequenced in a study of shared clonotypes between healthy human individuals (dated by TCRdb to 2020 to 2022). The protocol used for the library was the immunoSEQ multiplex PCR assay. TCRdb obtained this table from immuneACCESS and retained in-frame rearrangements with V and J assigned. These tables miss some clones; where compared with another copy, unresolved V genes account for less than half of the shortfall, and the remainder is unexplained. The sample table shows around 1.9 million clones, and about 93% are seen once. The ten biggest clones cover 1.5% to 2% of the sample. CD8 naive samples were CD45RO-negative cells positively selected for CCR7, giving a CD45RA+CCR7+ population that excluded TemRA cells. Sequenced material: naive CD8+ T cells from PBMCs. The sample's cell subset or site label is to be understood as: CD45RA+CCR7+. These receptors were collected from a man between 18 and 35 years old in good health. Some clones in this sample may be carry-over from other donors' samples.

The rearrangement links TRBV15 to TRBJ1-6, with a tentative D call TRBD1 (6 bases). The CDR3 has 16 residues. Looked up from germline, CDR1 is LNHNV and CDR2 is YYDKDF (reference sequence). V was trimmed by 5 bases and J by 7 bases, leaving 18 bases between them. CDR3 residues: CATSPTFAGDNSPLHF. The CDR3 nucleotides are TGTGCCACCAGCCCCACCTTTGCAGGGGACAATTCACCCCTCCACTTT. The full variable domain, its missing parts supplied by reference TRBV15 and TRBJ1-6, is DAMVIQNPRYQVTQFGKPVTLSCSQTLNHNVMYWYQQKSSQAPKLLFHYYDKDFNNEADTPDNFQSRRPNTSFCFLDIRSPGLGDTAMYLCATSPTFAGDNSPLHFGNGTRLTVT.

The V call is TRBV29-1, the J call TRBJ2-1; D is uncertain. With 2 bases removed from V and 2 bases from J, the gap between germline ends came to 7 bases. The CDR3 extends over 13 amino acids. The germline V gene encodes CDR1 SQVTM and CDR2 ANQGSEA. Here the CDR3 DNA reads TGCAGCGTTGAATTACGTACCTACAATGAGCAGTTCTTC. Translated: CSVELRTYNEQFF.

J is TRBJ1-5 and V is TRBV5-8; 7 positions match TRBD1. This CDR3 spans 14 amino acids. Unmatched junction bases numbered 3, after V lost 4 bases and J lost 2 bases. CDR1 and CDR2 (germline): SGHTS, YDEGEE. This CDR3 reads CASSLGTGNQPQHF. CDR3 sequence (DNA): TGTGCCAGCAGCCTCGGGACAGGCAATCAGCCCCAGCATTTT.

Comments on this clone: The identical CDR3 is also encoded by other nucleotide sequences in the sample. V usage is TRBV7-9 and J usage is TRBJ2-7; 7 bases fit TRBD1. Per the germline V gene, CDR1 is SEHNR and CDR2 is FQNEAQ (reference sequence). Trimming cost V 4 bases and J 2 bases; bases outside gene matches: 5. The CDR3 is 14 residues long. The CDR3 sequence is CASSSPGQTYEQYF. The DNA for the CDR3 is TGTGCCAGCAGCTCCCCGGGACAGACCTACGAGCAGTACTTC.

The chain uses TRBV9 and TRBJ2-1; TRBD2 is a possible D gene (6 bases). V gave up 4 bases and J gave up 3 bases, with 17 bases separating them. There are 16 residues in the CDR3. Germline V gene lookup returns CDR1 SGDLS and CDR2 YYNGEE. DNA of the CDR3: TGTGCCAGCAGCCCAACCGGGACTGGGGGCTACAATGAGCAGTTCTTC. This translates into CASSPTGTGGYNEQFF.

The chain combines TRBV13 with TRBJ1-2; D may be TRBD1 (5 bases). V was shortened by 5 bases and J by 3 bases, with 19 bases between the two germline ends. The CDR3 contains 16 residues. CDR1 and CDR2 (germline): PRHDT, FYEKMQ (reference sequence). As DNA, the CDR3 is TGTGCCAGCAGCCTCTCGGAGGGGCGCGGTGACTATGGCTACACCTTC. This translates into CASSLSEGRGDYGYTF. The full variable domain, its missing parts supplied by reference TRBV13 and TRBJ1-2, is AAGVIQSPRHLIKEKRETATLKCYPIPRHDTVYWYQQGPGQDPQFLISFYEKMQSDKGSIPDRFSAQQFSDYHSELNMSSLELGDSALYFCASSLSEGRGDYGYTFGSGTRLTVV.

The rearrangement links TRBV6-5 to TRBJ2-1; D perhaps matches TRBD2 (6 bases). The CDR3 totals 16 residues. The germline V gene encodes CDR1 MNHEY and CDR2 SVGAGI. Trimming left V 0 bases short and J 4 bases short, with 13 bases between. The CDR3 DNA sequence: TGTGCCAGCAGTTACTCGACGGGGGAGGCATACAATGAGCAGTTCTTC. This encodes CASSYSTGEAYNEQFF.

This clone was observed a few times. The chain couples TRBV27 to TRBJ1-1; no clear D gene. V lost 6 bases and J lost 0, with 8 bases in between. CDR1 and CDR2 from the germline V gene are MNHEY and SMNVEV (reference sequence). The CDR3 consists of 13 residues. The CDR3 nucleotides read TGTGCCAGCAGCTCCCACATGAACACTGAAGCTTTCTTT. It is translated as CASSSHMNTEAFF.

The V gene is TRBV9, the J gene TRBJ2-1; 10 bases agree with TRBD1. Germline V gene lookup returns CDR1 SGDLS and CDR2 YYNGEE. CDR3 length: 13 amino acids. The V and J ends lost 3 bases and 9 bases, in that order; junction bases with no gene match: 3. The CDR3 here is CASSARQGAEQFF. CDR3 coding DNA: TGTGCCAGCAGCGCCAGACAGGGGGCTGAGCAGTTCTTC.

This clone has a single count. The chain carries TRBV27 and TRBJ2-7; TRBD2 matches 12 bases. This CDR3 comprises 17 residues. Germline V CDR1 and CDR2: MNHEY, SMNVEV (reference sequence). V was clipped by 5 bases and J by 0 bases; unmatched bases: 8. The CDR3 DNA reads as TGTGCCAGCAGTCAACGGACTAGCGGGGTCCTCTCCTACGAGCAGTACTTC. This gives the protein CASSQRTSGVLSYEQYF.

This sequence joins TRBV19 and TRBJ2-7, with 8 bases that match TRBD1. This CDR3 region has 15 residues. CDR1 and CDR2 from the germline V gene are LNHDA and SQIVND (reference sequence). V dropped 3 bases and J dropped 2; count of bases not matched to a gene: 6. The CDR3 loop reads CASSISSGGTYEQYF. The CDR3 region has the DNA TGTGCCAGTAGTATTTCGTCAGGGGGCACCTACGAGCAGTACTTC.

The gene calls are TRBV28 and TRBJ1-1, with D possibly being TRBD1 (6 bases). Between the trimmed V and J ends, which lost 5 bases and 1 base, there was a span of 8 bases. The CDR3 spans 13 residues. Germline V gives CDR1 MDHEN, CDR2 SYDVKM. CDR3 protein: CASSVTGNTEAFF. The CDR3 DNA sequence: TGTGCCAGCAGTGTGACAGGGAACACTGAAGCTTTCTTT.

The chain recombines TRBV4-2 with TRBJ1-2, with D unclear. The CDR3 is made up of 13 amino acids. Trimming removed 1 base from V and 5 bases from J, with 8 bases in between. Per the germline V gene, CDR1 is LGHNA and CDR2 is YNFKEQ. The chain's CDR3 is CASSQGLDYGYTF. Written as DNA, the CDR3 is TGTGCCAGCAGCCAAGGACTGGATTATGGCTACACCTTC.

The chain uses TRBV4-2 and TRBJ2-1, with 7 bases matching TRBD2. V trimming: 4 bases; J trimming: 15 bases; junction bases outside the gene matches: 15. This CDR3 is 14 amino acids long. Per the germline V gene, CDR1 is LGHNA and CDR2 is YNFKEQ. The CDR3, as DNA: TGTGCCAGCAGCCCGATTCAGCGGGACCCGGTGGGGTTCTTC. Translating gives CASSPIQRDPVGFF.

The chain joins TRBV25-1 to TRBJ2-1; D is ambiguous. CDR1 is MGHDK, CDR2 SYGVNS, per germline. This CDR3 contains 15 residues. Deletions cut 6 bases from V and 0 bases from J, with 12 bases between. CDR3 residues: CASSKGMSSYNEQFF. The DNA for the CDR3 is TGTGCCAGCAGCAAAGGGATGAGCTCCTACAATGAGCAGTTCTTC.

This clone came up once. The chain employs TRBV7-6 and TRBJ1-2; D is unclear. The CDR3 is made up of 14 amino acids. Germline CDR1 and CDR2: SGHVS and FNYEAQ. Deletions cut 1 base from V and 8 bases from J, with 14 bases between. This CDR3 reads CASSLGEGPGGYTF. Here the CDR3 DNA reads TGTGCCAGCAGCTTAGGAGAAGGCCCCGGCGGCTACACCTTC.

V gene TRBV6-1 combines with J gene TRBJ2-3; no clear D. The CDR3 is 15 residues long. V lost 3 bases to trimming and J lost 0 bases, with 10 bases between them. Germline V lookup: CDR1 MNHNS, CDR2 SASEGT. The CDR3 protein is CASSDVRASTDTQYF. CDR3 nucleotide sequence: TGTGCCAGCAGTGATGTTCGCGCTAGCACAGATACGCAGTATTTT.

This chain uses TRBV30 with TRBJ1-3; D is unclear. Germline V gives CDR1 GTSNPN, CDR2 SVGIG (reference sequence). This CDR3 contains 15 residues. The V and J ends lost 3 bases and 4 bases respectively, with 16 bases between them. The DNA for the CDR3 is TGTGCCTGGAGGGACGTCTTGTGGTCAGGAAACACCATATATTTT. Amino acid sequence: CAWRDVLWSGNTIYF.

The V call is TRBV29-1, the J call TRBJ1-1; D unresolved. Between the trimmed V and J ends, which lost 7 bases and 2 bases, there was a span of 5 bases. In germline, CDR1 is SQVTM, CDR2 ANQGSEA. The CDR3 runs 10 residues. CDR3 sequence reads: CSGYNTEAFF. The CDR3 DNA sequence: TGCAGCGGATACAACACTGAAGCTTTCTTT.

The rearrangement joins TRBV13 to TRBJ2-1; 8 positions match TRBD2. Germline CDR1 PRHDT, CDR2 FYEKMQ (reference sequence). Losses at the gene ends were 1 base for V and 4 bases for J; bases not matched to a gene: 3. There are 15 residues in the CDR3. In nucleotides, the CDR3 is TGTGCCAGCAGCTTAGCCGGACTAGCATACAATGAGCAGTTCTTC. Translating it yields CASSLAGLAYNEQFF.

In this sample, this clone turned up once. Other DNA variants within this sample encode the same CDR3. The CDR3 reads CASSEIGQGGTDTQYF. Here the CDR3 DNA reads TGTGCCAGCAGTGAGATCGGACAGGGAGGCACAGATACGCAGTATTTT. The V call is TRBV2, the J call TRBJ2-3, with 8 bases identical to TRBD1. This CDR3 has 16 amino acids. V gave up 3 bases and J gave up 1 base; unmatched junction bases: 6. Germline V gene sequence: CDR1 SNHLY, CDR2 FYNNEI. The whole variable domain, filled in from reference TRBV2 and TRBJ2-3, reads EPEVTQTPSHQVTQMGQEVILRCVPISNHLYFYWYRQILGQKVEFLVSFYNNEISEKSEIFDDQFSVERPDGSNFTLKIRSTKLEDSAMYFCASSEIGQGGTDTQYFGPGTRLTVL.

The rearrangement links TRBV4-1 to TRBJ2-3, with 10 nucleotides matching TRBD2. This CDR3 contains 16 residues. J was trimmed by 3 bases and V by 1 base; bases with no gene match: 4. The V gene's germline CDR1 is MGHRA and CDR2 YSYEKL. The CDR3 nucleotides are TGCGCCAGCAGCCAAGCCAAGCGGGAGGGGACAGATACGCAGTATTTT. It encodes CASSQAKREGTDTQYF.

The chain carries TRBV27 and TRBJ2-3, with D uncertain. Germline CDR1 MNHEY, CDR2 SMNVEV (reference sequence). Trimming took 4 bases from V and 6 from J, leaving 17 bases between them. The CDR3 is made up of 15 amino acids. The CDR3 DNA reads TGTGCCAGCAGTTCCATCCCCTACCTTAGCGATACGCAGTATTTT. Its translation is CASSSIPYLSDTQYF.

The V gene is TRBV6-6, the J gene TRBJ1-5; 11 positions agree with TRBD1. Germline V lookup: CDR1 MNHNY, CDR2 SVGAGI (reference sequence). CDR3 length equals 14 residues. With 8 bases clipped from V and 4 bases from J, the junction kept 4 bases outside the gene matches. This CDR3 is CASFRDRGNQPQHF. CDR3 DNA sequence: TGTGCCAGCTTCCGGGACAGGGGGAATCAGCCCCAGCATTTT.

In this sample, this clone turned up a few times. The J gene is TRBJ1-5, the V gene TRBV4-1; D may be TRBD1 (5 bases). The length of the CDR3 is 13 residues. Trimming left V 5 bases short and J 7 bases short, with 12 bases between. From germline, CDR1 is MGHRA and CDR2 YSYEKL. The CDR3, as DNA: TGCGCCAGCAGCGTACGCGGGGCCCAGCCCCAGCATTTT. Translated, it gives CASSVRGAQPQHF.

This chain joins TRBV7-9 and TRBJ2-7; 7 bases are shared with TRBD2. J lost 4 bases, V lost 8 bases, and 8 bases had no gene match. This CDR3 contains 13 residues. Germline V gene sequence: CDR1 SEHNR, CDR2 FQNEAQ (reference sequence). The CDR3 here is CASSGLSRYEQYF. The CDR3 region has the DNA TGTGCCAGCTCGGGACTAAGTAGGTACGAGCAGTACTTC.